A selection of T cell receptor beta chains follows, all from one sample in a study of cytomegalovirus exposure and HLA in healthy donors. Assay used: immunoSEQ multiplex PCR; TCRdb lists only in-frame clones, some missing. This sample has hundreds of thousands of clones, with approximately 90% found just once. Sequenced sample: PBMCs. Receptors originate from a woman aged 18-29 years in good health and CMV-seronegative. The CDR3 runs from the conserved cysteine through the conserved F or W. A D gene is named only where the DNA matches it firmly. Size is omitted from some rows. Given values are once, few, many or a class for expanded clones.

cdr3_length	v_call	j_call	d_call	clone_size	cdr3_nt	cdr3_aa
18	TRBV11-2	TRBJ1-1	.	.	TGTGCCAGCAGCTTAGTGCATGAGCAATGGACACGGAACACTGAAGCTTTCTTT	CASSLVHEQWTRNTEAFF
14	TRBV4-1	TRBJ2-7	.	.	TGCGCCAGCAGCCAAGTAGGGACTTTCTACGAGCAGTACTTC	CASSQVGTFYEQYF
14	TRBV11-2	TRBJ1-1	TRBD1	.	TGTGCCAGCAGCCGACAGGGGGCTATTAGTGAAGCTTTCTTT	CASSRQGAISEAFF
11	TRBV14	TRBJ1-5	.	.	TGTGCCAGCAGCCCCCGGGACACCCAGCATTTT	CASSPRDTQHF
14	TRBV11-2	TRBJ2-7	.	.	TGTGCCAGCAGACCGGCAGGGGTATCAGGCGAGCAGTACTTC	CASRPAGVSGEQYF
13	TRBV1	TRBJ2-3	.	.	TGCACCGGGGGAAAGCGGGGGTTAGATACGCAGTATTTT	CTGGKRGLDTQYF
16	TRBV9	TRBJ2-2	.	.	TGTGCCAGCAGCGACCCCAGGGTTGCGAACACCGGGGAGCTGTTTTTT	CASSDPRVANTGELFF
15	TRBV6-1	TRBJ2-3	.	.	TGTGCCAGCAGTGAAGAGGACGGGGGCACAGATACGCAGTATTTT	CASSEEDGGTDTQYF
14	TRBV19	TRBJ2-2	.	.	TGTGCCAGTAGTTCTTCTATTAACACCGGGGAGCTGTTTTTT	CASSSSINTGELFF
17	TRBV10-3	TRBJ2-7	TRBD1	.	TGTGCCATCAGTGAGAATTTCGGGACAGGGGTCTCCTACGAGCAGTACTTC	CAISENFGTGVSYEQYF
16	TRBV4-2	TRBJ2-2	.	.	TGTGCCAGCAGCCAATCCCACGGGGGGCCGTTTGGGGAGCTGTTTTTT	CASSQSHGGPFGELFF
11	TRBV27	TRBJ2-7	.	.	TGTGCCACCGGGACACTCTACGAGCAGTACTTC	CATGTLYEQYF
15	TRBV5-1	TRBJ1-2	TRBD1	.	TGCGCCAGCAGCTTTGGGGACAGCCAAAACTATGGCTACACCTTC	CASSFGDSQNYGYTF
15	TRBV6-6	TRBJ1-4	.	once	TGTGCCAGCACCATCGCAGGGGTTTCTAATGAAAAACTGTTTTTT	CASTIAGVSNEKLFF
16	TRBV10-2	TRBJ2-3	TRBD2	.	TGCGCCAGCAGTGAGTTGCTGACGGGGGGAGTTGATACGCAGTATTTT	CASSELLTGGVDTQYF
14	TRBV6-5	TRBJ1-4	.	.	TGTGCCAGCAGTTACTGGGGAGCAACAGAAAAACTGTTTTTT	CASSYWGATEKLFF
17	TRBV7-2	TRBJ2-7	TRBD2	.	TGTGCCAGCAGCTGGCGTGTCGGGGGGGCCATTTCCTACGAGCAGTACTTC	CASSWRVGGAISYEQYF
15	TRBV15	TRBJ2-3	.	.	TGTGCCACCAGACAACTAGCAAGGGGTGGGAATACGCAGTATTTT	CATRQLARGGNTQYF
16	TRBV5-1	TRBJ1-6	TRBD1	.	TGCGCCAGCAGGCGGACAGGGAGCTCCTATAATTCCCCCCTCCACTTT	CASRRTGSSYNSPLHF
15	TRBV7-3	TRBJ2-1	.	.	TGTGCCAGCAGCGTTGGGGGGGGCCTATACAATGAGCAGTTCTTC	CASSVGGGLYNEQFF
13	TRBV10-3	TRBJ2-7	TRBD2	.	TGTGCCATCAGTGAGAGCGGGGGCTACGAGCAGTACTTC	CAISESGGYEQYF
15	TRBV6-1	TRBJ2-5	TRBD2	.	TGTGCCAGCAGTCAGACTAGCGGGGGACAAGAGACCCAGTACTTC	CASSQTSGGQETQYF
15	TRBV27	TRBJ2-1	TRBD2	.	TGTGCCAGCAGACTGACTAGCGAGTGGGGCAATGAGCAGTTCTTC	CASRLTSEWGNEQFF
14	TRBV6-1	TRBJ2-7	.	.	TGTGCCAGCAGTGTCCCGACAGGAACCTACGAGCAGTACTTC	CASSVPTGTYEQYF
13	TRBV29-1	TRBJ1-2	.	few	TGCAGCGTCGGAGTCGGGGAGGCGGATGGCTACACCTTC	CSVGVGEADGYTF
15	TRBV9	TRBJ1-2	TRBD1	once	TGTGCCAGCAGCGAGGGGGACAGGGGAGTCGAGAGCTACACCTTC	CASSEGDRGVESYTF
14	TRBV19	TRBJ2-5	.	.	TGTGCCAGTAGTGCTGGGTCCCCCGGGGAGACCCAGTACTTC	CASSAGSPGETQYF
14	TRBV9	TRBJ2-7	.	.	TGTGCCAGCAGCTCCGGGGGAAGTGACTACGAGCAGTACTTC	CASSSGGSDYEQYF
15	TRBV6-5	TRBJ2-2	.	.	TGTGCCAGCAGACCTCAGGGCGCGAACACCGGGGAGCTGTTTTTT	CASRPQGANTGELFF
14	TRBV7-3	TRBJ2-3	.	.	TGTGCCAGCAGGGGGACTCTTAGCACAGATACGCAGTATTTT	CASRGTLSTDTQYF
18	TRBV5-1	TRBJ2-1	TRBD2	.	TGCGCCAGCAGCTTGGCCCCCACTCAGCGGGGGGGGTACAATGAGCAGTTCTTC	CASSLAPTQRGGYNEQFF
15	TRBV9	TRBJ2-7	TRBD1	.	TGTGCCAGCAGCACACGGACAGGGGGCAAGTACGAGCAGTACTTC	CASSTRTGGKYEQYF
13	TRBV4-1	TRBJ1-2	TRBD1	.	TGCGCCAGCAGCCAAGCGACAGGGAGAGGCTACACCTTC	CASSQATGRGYTF
14	TRBV5-1	TRBJ2-5	.	.	TGCGCCAGCAGCTTCCAGGGGCTCGGAGAGACCCAGTACTTC	CASSFQGLGETQYF
13	TRBV6-7	TRBJ2-2	TRBD1	.	TGTGCCAGCAGTTACAGGGGGCATGGGGAGCTGTTTTTT	CASSYRGHGELFF
13	TRBV19	TRBJ2-1	.	.	TGTGCCAGTAGTATGGGACTTTACAATGAGCAGTTCTTC	CASSMGLYNEQFF
13	TRBV4-2	TRBJ2-7	.	.	TGTGCCAGCAGCCATCGGGACAACTACGAGCAGTACTTC	CASSHRDNYEQYF
11	TRBV12-5	TRBJ2-7	.	.	TGTGCTAGTGCCGTCGTTCACGAGCAGTACTTC	CASAVVHEQYF